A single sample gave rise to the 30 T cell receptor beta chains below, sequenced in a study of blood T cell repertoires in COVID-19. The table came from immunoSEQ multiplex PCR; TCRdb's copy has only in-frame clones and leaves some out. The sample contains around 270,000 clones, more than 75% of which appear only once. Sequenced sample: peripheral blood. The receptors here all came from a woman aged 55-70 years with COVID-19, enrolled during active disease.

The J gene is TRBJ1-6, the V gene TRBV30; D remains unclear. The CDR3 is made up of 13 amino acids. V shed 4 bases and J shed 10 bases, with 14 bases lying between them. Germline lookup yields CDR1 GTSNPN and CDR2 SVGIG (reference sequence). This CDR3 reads CAWNEVADSPLHF. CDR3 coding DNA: TGTGCCTGGAACGAGGTAGCGGACTCACCCCTCCACTTT. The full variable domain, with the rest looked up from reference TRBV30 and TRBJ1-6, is SQTIHQWPATLVQPVGSPLSLECTVEGTSNPNLYWYRQAAGRGLQLLFYSVGIGQISSEVPQNLSASRPQDRQFILSSKKLLLSDSGFYLCAWNEVADSPLHFGNGTRLTVT.

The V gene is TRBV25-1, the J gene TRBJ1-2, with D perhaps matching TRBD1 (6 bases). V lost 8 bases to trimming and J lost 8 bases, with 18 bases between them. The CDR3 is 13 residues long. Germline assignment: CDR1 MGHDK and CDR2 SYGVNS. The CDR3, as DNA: TGTGCCAGCTCGCATAGGGGGGGGAGCGGCTACACCTTC. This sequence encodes CASSHRGGSGYTF.

The DNA of the CDR3 is TGTGCCAGCAGCTTAGTTCCGGAAAGGACAGGGCGCCCTAGAGGCTACACCTTC. Amino acid sequence: CASSLVPERTGRPRGYTF. The chain uses TRBV7-9 and TRBJ1-2; 8 nucleotides line up with TRBD1. V was clipped by 1 base and J by 8 bases; unmatched bases: 18. The length of the CDR3 is 18 residues. The germline V gene encodes CDR1 SEHNR and CDR2 FQNEAQ (reference sequence).

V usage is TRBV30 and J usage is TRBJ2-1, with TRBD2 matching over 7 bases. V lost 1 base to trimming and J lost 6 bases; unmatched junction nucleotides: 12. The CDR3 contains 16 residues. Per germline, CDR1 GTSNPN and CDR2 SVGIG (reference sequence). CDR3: CAWSAQTGGGPNEQFF. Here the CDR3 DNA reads TGTGCCTGGAGTGCCCAAACGGGAGGTGGACCCAATGAGCAGTTCTTC.

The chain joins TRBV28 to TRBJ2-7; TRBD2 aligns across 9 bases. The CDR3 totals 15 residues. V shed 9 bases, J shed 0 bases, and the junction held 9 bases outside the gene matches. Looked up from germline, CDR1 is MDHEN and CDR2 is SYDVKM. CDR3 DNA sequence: TGTGCCAGTCAACGTTCGACTAGCGGCTCCTACGAGCAGTACTTC. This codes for CASQRSTSGSYEQYF.

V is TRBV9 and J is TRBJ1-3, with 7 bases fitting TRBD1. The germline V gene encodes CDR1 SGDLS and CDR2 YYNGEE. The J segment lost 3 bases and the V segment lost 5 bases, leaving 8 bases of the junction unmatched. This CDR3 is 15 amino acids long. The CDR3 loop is CASSPSQGFGNTIYF. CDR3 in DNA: TGTGCCAGCAGTCCCTCACAGGGGTTTGGAAACACCATATATTTT.

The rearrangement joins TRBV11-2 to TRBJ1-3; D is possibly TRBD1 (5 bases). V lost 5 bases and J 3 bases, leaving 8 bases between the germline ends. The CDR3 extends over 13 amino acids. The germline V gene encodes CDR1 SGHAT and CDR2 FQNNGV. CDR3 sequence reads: CASSLQGGNTIYF. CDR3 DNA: TGTGCCAGCAGCCTTCAGGGTGGAAACACCATATATTTT.

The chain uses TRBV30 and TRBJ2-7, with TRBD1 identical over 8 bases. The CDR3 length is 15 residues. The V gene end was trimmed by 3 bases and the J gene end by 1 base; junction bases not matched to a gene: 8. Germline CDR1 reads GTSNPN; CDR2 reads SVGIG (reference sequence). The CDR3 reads CAWRRGQGASYEQYF. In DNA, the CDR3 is TGTGCCTGGAGGAGGGGGCAGGGGGCTTCCTACGAGCAGTACTTC.

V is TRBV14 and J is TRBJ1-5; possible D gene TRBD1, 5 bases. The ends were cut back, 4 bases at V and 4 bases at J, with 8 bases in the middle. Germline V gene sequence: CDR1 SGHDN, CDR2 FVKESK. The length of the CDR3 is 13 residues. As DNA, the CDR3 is TGTGCCAGCAGCCGCGCAGGGAATCAGCCCCAGCATTTT. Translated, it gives CASSRAGNQPQHF.

CDR3 sequence: CASSPSRGSQEAFF. The CDR3 DNA reads as TGTGCCAGCAGCCCTAGTCGGGGAAGCCAGGAAGCTTTCTTT. The rearrangement uses TRBV7-2 and TRBJ1-1, with D unclear. This CDR3 has 14 residues. The V gene's germline CDR1 is SGHTA and CDR2 FQGNSA. Trimming pared 5 bases from V and 8 bases from J, leaving 18 bases between.

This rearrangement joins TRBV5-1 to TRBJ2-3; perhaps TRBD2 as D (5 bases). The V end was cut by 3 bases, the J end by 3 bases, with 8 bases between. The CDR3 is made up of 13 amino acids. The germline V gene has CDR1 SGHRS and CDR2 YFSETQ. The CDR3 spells CASSYPGTDTQYF. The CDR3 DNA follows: TGCGCCAGCAGCTATCCGGGAACAGATACGCAGTATTTT.

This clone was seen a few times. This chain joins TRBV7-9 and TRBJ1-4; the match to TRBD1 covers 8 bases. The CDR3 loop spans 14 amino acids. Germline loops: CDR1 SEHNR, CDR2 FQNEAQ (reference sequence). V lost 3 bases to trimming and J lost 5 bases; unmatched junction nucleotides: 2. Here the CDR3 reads CASSLDRANEKLFF. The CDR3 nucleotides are TGTGCCAGCAGCTTGGACAGGGCCAATGAAAAACTGTTTTTT.

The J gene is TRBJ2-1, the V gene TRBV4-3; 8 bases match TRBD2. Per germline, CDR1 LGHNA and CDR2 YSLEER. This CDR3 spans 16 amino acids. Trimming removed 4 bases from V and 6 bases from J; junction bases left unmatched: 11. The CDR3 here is CASSRRAGGRGNEQFF. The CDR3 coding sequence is TGCGCCAGCAGCCGCAGGGCGGGAGGACGGGGCAATGAGCAGTTCTTC.

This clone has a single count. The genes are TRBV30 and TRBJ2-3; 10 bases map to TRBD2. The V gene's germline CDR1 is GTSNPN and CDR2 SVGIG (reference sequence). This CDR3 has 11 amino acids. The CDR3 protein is CAASGRDTQYF. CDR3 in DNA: TGTGCAGCTAGCGGGAGAGATACGCAGTATTTT.

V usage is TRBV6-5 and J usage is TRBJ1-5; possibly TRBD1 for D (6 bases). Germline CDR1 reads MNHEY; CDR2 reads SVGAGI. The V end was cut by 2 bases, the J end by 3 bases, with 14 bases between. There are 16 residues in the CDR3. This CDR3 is CASSYGETGDNQPQHF. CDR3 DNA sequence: TGTGCCAGCAGTTACGGGGAGACAGGAGACAATCAGCCCCAGCATTTT.

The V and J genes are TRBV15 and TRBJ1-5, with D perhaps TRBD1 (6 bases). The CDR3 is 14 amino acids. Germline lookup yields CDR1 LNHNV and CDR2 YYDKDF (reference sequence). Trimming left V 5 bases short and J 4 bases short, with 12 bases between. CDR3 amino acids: CATSGTGPNQPQHF. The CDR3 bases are TGTGCCACCAGCGGAACAGGGCCTAATCAGCCCCAGCATTTT.

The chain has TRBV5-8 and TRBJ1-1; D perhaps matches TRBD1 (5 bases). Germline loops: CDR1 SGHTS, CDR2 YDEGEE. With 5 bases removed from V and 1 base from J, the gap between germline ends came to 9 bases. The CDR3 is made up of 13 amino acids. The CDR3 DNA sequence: TGTGCCAGCAGTCTTCAGGGGAACACTGAAGCTTTCTTT. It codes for CASSLQGNTEAFF.

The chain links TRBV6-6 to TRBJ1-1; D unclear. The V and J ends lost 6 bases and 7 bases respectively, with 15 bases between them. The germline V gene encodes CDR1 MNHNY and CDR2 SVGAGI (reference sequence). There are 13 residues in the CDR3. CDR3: CASSHGGRGEAFF. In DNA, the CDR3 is TGTGCCAGCAGCCACGGCGGACGGGGTGAAGCTTTCTTT.

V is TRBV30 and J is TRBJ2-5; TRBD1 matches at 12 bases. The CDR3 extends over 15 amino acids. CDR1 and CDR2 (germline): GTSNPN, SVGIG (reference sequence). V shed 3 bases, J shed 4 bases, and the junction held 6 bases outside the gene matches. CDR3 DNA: TGTGCCTGGAGCCCCAGGGACAGGGGGCGAGAGACCCAGTACTTC. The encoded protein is CAWSPRDRGRETQYF. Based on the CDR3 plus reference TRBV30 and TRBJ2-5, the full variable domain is SQTIHQWPATLVQPVGSPLSLECTVEGTSNPNLYWYRQAAGRGLQLLFYSVGIGQISSEVPQNLSASRPQDRQFILSSKKLLLSDSGFYLCAWSPRDRGRETQYFGPGTRLLVL.

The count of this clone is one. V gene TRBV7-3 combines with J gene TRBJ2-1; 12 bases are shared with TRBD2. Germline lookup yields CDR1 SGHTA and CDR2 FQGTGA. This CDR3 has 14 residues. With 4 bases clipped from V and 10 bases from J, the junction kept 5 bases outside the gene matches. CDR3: CASSSGLAGSEQFF. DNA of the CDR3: TGTGCCAGCAGCTCCGGACTAGCGGGAAGCGAGCAGTTCTTC.

The CDR3 protein is CASSLGRGPYEQYF. In nucleotides, the CDR3 is TGTGCCAGCAGCTTAGGCAGGGGGCCCTACGAGCAGTACTTC. The gene calls are TRBV11-2 and TRBJ2-7; 8 bases fit TRBD1. Germline V gives CDR1 SGHAT, CDR2 FQNNGV. The CDR3 length is 14 residues. Trimming cost V 1 base and J 2 bases; bases outside gene matches: 1.

DNA for the CDR3: TGCAGCGTACTTGGGACTAGCGGGAGTCAAACCTACGAGCAGTACTTC. Its translation is CSVLGTSGSQTYEQYF. The rearrangement links TRBV29-1 to TRBJ2-7, with 14 bases aligning to TRBD2. This CDR3 contains 16 residues. Germline V gene lookup returns CDR1 SQVTM and CDR2 ANQGSEA. With V trimmed by 6 bases and J by 2 bases, 9 bases remained unmatched.

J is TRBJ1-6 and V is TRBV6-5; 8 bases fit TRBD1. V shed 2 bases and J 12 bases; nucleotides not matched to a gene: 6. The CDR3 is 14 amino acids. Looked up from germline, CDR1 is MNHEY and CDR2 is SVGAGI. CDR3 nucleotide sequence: TGTGCCAGCAGTTACGACGGACAGGGTTTACCCCTCCACTTT. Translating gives CASSYDGQGLPLHF.

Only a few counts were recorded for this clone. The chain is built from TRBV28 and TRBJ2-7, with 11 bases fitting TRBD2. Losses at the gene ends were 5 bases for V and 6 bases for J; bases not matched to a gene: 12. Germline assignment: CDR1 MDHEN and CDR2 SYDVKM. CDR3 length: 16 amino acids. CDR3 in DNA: TGTGCCAGCAGTCAAACTACTAGCGGGAGTGTGGGCGAGCAGTACTTC. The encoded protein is CASSQTTSGSVGEQYF.

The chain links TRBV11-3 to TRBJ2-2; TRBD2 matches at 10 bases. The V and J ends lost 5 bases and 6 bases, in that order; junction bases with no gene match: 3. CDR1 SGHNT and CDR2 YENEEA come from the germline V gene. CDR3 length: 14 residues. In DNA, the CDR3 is TGTGCCAGCAGCCCTAGCGGGAGAGCCGGGGAGCTGTTTTTT. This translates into CASSPSGRAGELFF.

The DNA for the CDR3 is TGTGCCAGCAACAGGTACAACACTGAAGCTTTCTTT. Protein: CASNRYNTEAFF. V gene TRBV28 combines with J gene TRBJ1-1; perhaps TRBD1 as D (5 bases). This CDR3 comprises 12 residues. Germline CDR1 is MDHEN and CDR2 is SYDVKM. V was pared by 7 bases and J by 2 bases, with 8 bases between.

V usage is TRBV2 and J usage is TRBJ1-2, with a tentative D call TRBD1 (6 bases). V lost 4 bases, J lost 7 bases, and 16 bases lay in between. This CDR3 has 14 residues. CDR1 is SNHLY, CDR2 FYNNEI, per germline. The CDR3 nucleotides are TGTGCCAGCAGTGGTGGACAGCTGGGGCGTGGCTACACCTTC. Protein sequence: CASSGGQLGRGYTF.

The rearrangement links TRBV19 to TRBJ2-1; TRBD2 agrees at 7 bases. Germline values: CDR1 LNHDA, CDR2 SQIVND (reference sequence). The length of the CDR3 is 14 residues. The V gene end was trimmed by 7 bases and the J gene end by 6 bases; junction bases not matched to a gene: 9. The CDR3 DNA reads TGTGCCAGTACCATTAGCGGGCGTGGCAATGAGCAGTTCTTC. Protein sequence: CASTISGRGNEQFF.

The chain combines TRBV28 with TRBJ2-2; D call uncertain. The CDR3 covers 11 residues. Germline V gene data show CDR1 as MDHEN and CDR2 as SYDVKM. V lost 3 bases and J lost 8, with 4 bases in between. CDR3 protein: CASSLRGELFF. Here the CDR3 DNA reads TGTGCCAGCAGTTTGAGGGGGGAGCTGTTTTTT. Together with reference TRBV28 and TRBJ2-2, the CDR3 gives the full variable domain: DVKVTQSSRYLVKRTGEKVFLECVQDMDHENMFWYRQDPGLGLRLIYFSYDVKMKEKGDIPEGYSVSREKKERFSLILESASTNQTSMYLCASSLRGELFFGEGSRLTVL.

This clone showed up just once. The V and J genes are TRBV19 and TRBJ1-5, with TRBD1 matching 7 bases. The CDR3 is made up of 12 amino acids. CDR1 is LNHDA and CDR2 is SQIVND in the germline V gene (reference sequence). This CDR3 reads CSPDRAGQPQHF. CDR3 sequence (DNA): TGTTCACCTGACAGGGCTGGTCAGCCCCAGCATTTT.